This T cell receptor (beta chain) originates from a study of long-term antiretroviral therapy in people with HIV. Study outcomes and limitations: It was observed that HIV repertoires exhibited narrower CDR3 length ranges than controls. No data were available on ART adherence, viral resistance or therapy changes. In samples taken after ART, diversity increased but remained below transplant donor control levels.

Concerning this clone: No antigen is known for it.

The CDR3 has 13 amino acids. Per germline, CDR1 SQVTM and CDR2 ANQGSEA. Germline trimming cut 4 bases from V and 3 bases from J; bases unmatched to any gene: 3. Investigators performed immunoSEQ version v3.0 at survey level. Sequencing had a target that covered 40,000-50,000 T-cell genomes per sample. Clones were read by immunoSEQ multiplex PCR, and TCRdb kept only the in-frame ones, dropping some. Among 30,000 to 40,000 clones listed, around 90% were seen once. This chain joins TRBV29-1 and TRBJ1-5; 7 bases map to TRBD1. This specimen was unsorted PBMCs, taken 1.1 years after starting antiretroviral therapy. The TCR originated in a man between 18 and 29 years old with HIV. For the CDR3, the DNA is TGCAGCGTTGCTGGACAGGTCAATCAGCCCCAGCATTTT. It yields the protein CSVAGQVNQPQHF.